This passage covers 22 T cell receptor beta chains from one sample sequenced in a study of shared clonotypes between healthy human individuals. Here immunoSEQ multiplex PCR was the method, and the copy in TCRdb shows in-frame clones only, minus some. The sample lists approximately 500,000 clones, roughly 85% seen once, with under 15% in the top ten. The material sequenced was PBMCs. All receptors derive from a woman aged 40 to 50 in good health. Some clones in this sample may be carry-over from other donors' samples.

The genes are TRBV19 and TRBJ2-1, with 14 bases lining up with TRBD2. Trimming at V came to 4 bases and at J to 5 bases, leaving 7 bases not matched to a gene. The length of the CDR3 is 17 residues. The germline CDR1 and CDR2 sequences are LNHDA and SQIVND (reference sequence). The DNA for the CDR3 is TGTGCCAGTAGTACCGGACTAGCGGGAGGTGGGCACAATGAGCAGTTCTTC. This sequence encodes CASSTGLAGGGHNEQFF. The full variable domain, completed using reference TRBV19 and TRBJ2-1, is DGGITQSPKYLFRKEGQNVTLSCEQNLNHDAMYWYRQDPGQGLRLIYYSQIVNDFQKGDIAEGYSVSREKKESFPLTVTSAQKNPTAFYLCASSTGLAGGGHNEQFFGPGTRLTVL.

This clone was seen a few times. The chain joins TRBV7-2 to TRBJ2-1; 10 bases match TRBD2. Germline CDR1 SGHTA, CDR2 FQGNSA. The V and J ends lost 6 bases and 7 bases, in that order; junction bases with no gene match: 9. The CDR3 has 15 amino acids. The CDR3 sequence is CASRPGLANVNEQFF. The CDR3, as DNA: TGTGCCAGCAGGCCGGGACTAGCGAACGTGAATGAGCAGTTCTTC. Supplemented by reference TRBV7-2 and TRBJ2-1, the full variable domain reads GAGVSQSPSNKVTEKGKDVELRCDPISGHTALYWYRQSLGQGLEFLIYFQGNSAPDKSGLPSDRFSAERTGGSVSTLTIQRTQQEDSAVYLCASRPGLANVNEQFFGPGTRLTVL.

V is TRBV5-4 and J is TRBJ2-5, with D uncertain. CDR1 and CDR2 (germline): SGHNT, YYREEE (reference sequence). The CDR3 consists of 11 residues. V was shortened by 0 bases and J by 7 bases, with 4 bases between the two germline ends. CDR3 amino acids: CASSLGGTQYF. The DNA for the CDR3 is TGTGCCAGCAGCTTGGGGGGGACCCAGTACTTC.

The chain combines TRBV10-3 with TRBJ2-2; the match to TRBD1 covers 7 bases. With 5 bases clipped from V and 8 bases from J, the junction kept 11 bases outside the gene matches. Germline V gene data show CDR1 as ENHRY and CDR2 as SYGVKD. There are 15 residues in the CDR3. CDR3 sequence reads: CAISKSGTENGELFF. The CDR3 nucleotides read TGTGCCATCAGTAAATCCGGGACAGAGAATGGGGAGCTGTTTTTT.

The rearrangement links TRBV7-9 to TRBJ2-1, with D unclear. The CDR3 loop spans 13 amino acids. CDR1 and CDR2 (germline): SEHNR, FQNEAQ (reference sequence). Trimming removed 1 base at V and 4 bases at J, with 5 bases between. The CDR3, as DNA: TGTGCCAGCAGCTTAGTAGGGTACAATGAGCAGTTCTTC. This translates into CASSLVGYNEQFF.

The chain employs TRBV19 and TRBJ2-7, with 11 bases matching TRBD2. This CDR3 has 15 amino acids. Germline V gene lookup returns CDR1 LNHDA and CDR2 SQIVND (reference sequence). V trimming: 9 bases; J trimming: 3 bases; junction bases outside the gene matches: 10. For the CDR3, the DNA is TGTGCCAGCCGACCTGGGGGACTAGCGGTCTACGAGCAGTACTTC. Translating it yields CASRPGGLAVYEQYF.

CDR3 protein: CASSLGRMGGETQYF. The CDR3 region has the DNA TGTGCCAGCAGCCTGGGACGTATGGGGGGAGAGACCCAGTACTTC. The chain couples TRBV6-5 to TRBJ2-5; D is perhaps TRBD2 (6 bases). V lost 6 bases to trimming and J lost 4 bases, with 18 bases between them. CDR1 and CDR2 (germline): MNHEY, SVGAGI. This CDR3 has 15 amino acids.

This clone occurred many times. The V call is TRBV5-6, the J call TRBJ1-2; 7 bases map to TRBD1. The CDR3 is made up of 15 amino acids. Germline-derived CDR1 and CDR2 are SGHDT and YYEEEE. Losses at the gene ends were 4 bases for V and 0 bases for J; bases not matched to a gene: 6. The CDR3 spells CASSVRGQTNYGYTF. The CDR3 nucleotides read TGTGCCAGCAGCGTCCGGGGACAGACTAACTATGGCTACACCTTC.

V usage is TRBV14 and J usage is TRBJ2-5; perhaps D is TRBD1 or TRBD2 (6 bases each). V was trimmed by 0 bases and J by 9 bases, leaving 11 bases between them. Looked up from germline, CDR1 is SGHDN and CDR2 is FVKESK. The CDR3 covers 13 residues. The CDR3 region is CASSQDRRGAQYF. DNA of the CDR3: TGTGCCAGCAGCCAAGACCGGAGGGGGGCCCAGTACTTC.

This clone was seen a handful of times. CDR3 sequence reads: CASSFRDGELFF. The CDR3 nucleotides read TGTGCCAGTAGTTTCCGTGACGGGGAGCTGTTTTTT. The chain links TRBV19 to TRBJ2-2; D gene ambiguous. The germline V gene has CDR1 LNHDA and CDR2 SQIVND (reference sequence). The CDR3 is made up of 12 amino acids. Trimming stripped 5 bases from V and 7 bases from J, with 8 bases between.

This clone was seen only once. The J gene is TRBJ2-1, the V gene TRBV30, with TRBD2 matching over 12 bases. Germline lookup yields CDR1 GTSNPN and CDR2 SVGIG (reference sequence). CDR3 length: 11 residues. J gave up 14 bases and V 4 bases, and 3 bases lay outside the gene matches. The CDR3 DNA reads as TGTGCCTGGACTAGCGGGAGGGCAAAGTTCTTC. It codes for CAWTSGRAKFF.

V usage is TRBV29-1 and J usage is TRBJ2-2; TRBD1 might be the D (7 bases). V was clipped by 5 bases and J by 5 bases, with 15 bases between them. There are 14 residues in the CDR3. Germline CDR1 SQVTM, CDR2 ANQGSEA. CDR3 DNA: TGCAGCGTTAGCGCAGGGGGAGGAACCGGGGAGCTGTTTTTT. Translation: CSVSAGGGTGELFF.

The rearrangement joins TRBV15 to TRBJ2-2, with D possibly TRBD1 on 6 matching bases. Germline assignment: CDR1 LNHNV and CDR2 YYDKDF (reference sequence). CDR3 length: 14 amino acids. Trimming removed 5 bases at V and 7 bases at J, with 14 bases between. CDR3 residues: CATSPSTGRGELFF. In DNA form, the CDR3 reads TGTGCCACCAGCCCCTCCACAGGGCGCGGGGAGCTGTTTTTT.

The chain employs TRBV5-6 and TRBJ2-5, with 9 positions matching TRBD1. The V gene's germline CDR1 is SGHDT and CDR2 YYEEEE. V lost 2 bases, J lost 5 bases, and 1 base stayed unmatched. This CDR3 is built from 13 residues. CDR3 DNA: TGTGCCAGCAGCTTCGGGACAGGGGAGACCCAGTACTTC. This gives the protein CASSFGTGETQYF.

The rearrangement links TRBV19 to TRBJ2-1, with unresolved D. This CDR3 region has 14 residues. The V end was cut by 4 bases, the J end by 9 bases, with 16 bases between. Germline values: CDR1 LNHDA, CDR2 SQIVND (reference sequence). CDR3 residues: CASSNLRADGEQFF. In DNA form, the CDR3 reads TGTGCCAGTAGTAACCTACGGGCAGACGGTGAGCAGTTCTTC.

The V and J genes are TRBV9 and TRBJ2-1, with D possibly TRBD1 on 6 matching bases. This CDR3 comprises 15 residues. Between the trimmed V and J ends, which lost 4 bases and 5 bases, there was a span of 16 bases. CDR1 is SGDLS and CDR2 is YYNGEE in the germline V gene. CDR3 amino acids: CASSFGTSDHNEQFF. The CDR3 DNA sequence: TGTGCCAGCAGCTTCGGGACATCGGACCACAATGAGCAGTTCTTC.

V is TRBV20-1 and J is TRBJ2-1; TRBD2 agrees at 7 bases. This CDR3 region has 10 residues. Trimming took 5 bases from V and 9 from J; bases not matched to a gene: 1. The V gene's germline CDR1 is DFQATT and CDR2 SNEGSKA (reference sequence). CDR3 loop: CSAGRVEQFF. CDR3 nucleotides: TGCAGTGCTGGGAGGGTTGAGCAGTTCTTC.

This clone was counted only a few times. The V gene is TRBV4-1, the J gene TRBJ2-3; the match to TRBD2 covers 14 bases. V trimming: 4 bases; J trimming: 3 bases; junction bases outside the gene matches: 6. In germline, CDR1 is MGHRA, CDR2 YSYEKL. This CDR3 is built from 17 residues. The CDR3 coding sequence is TGCGCCAGCAGCCCGACGGGGACTAGCGGGAGTACAGATACGCAGTATTTT. The encoded protein is CASSPTGTSGSTDTQYF.

Points on this clone: A much larger clone is a single base away; this may be a read error. The V call is TRBV5-1, the J call TRBJ2-5; D is uncertain. The germline gives CDR1 SGHRS, CDR2 YFSETQ. Trimming cost V 0 bases and J 3 bases, with 6 bases left between them. This CDR3 has 13 amino acids. The DNA of the CDR3 is TGCGCCAGCAGCTTGGAAGTGGAAGAGACCCAGTACTTC. Translated, it gives CASSLEVEETQYF. The full variable domain, with the rest looked up from reference TRBV5-1 and TRBJ2-5, is KAGVTQTPRYLIKTRGQQVTLSCSPISGHRSVSWYQQTPGQGLQFLFEYFSETQRNKGNFPGRFSGRQFSNSRSEMNVSTLELGDSALYLCASSLEVEETQYFGPGTRLLVL.

As concerns this clone: Additional DNA sequences in this sample encode the identical CDR3. V gene TRBV28 combines with J gene TRBJ1-2; 7 bases are a match to TRBD1. Germline CDR1 is MDHEN and CDR2 is SYDVKM. The CDR3 covers 15 residues. Losses at the gene ends were 2 bases for V and 2 bases for J; bases not matched to a gene: 5. CDR3 coding DNA: TGTGCCAGCAGTTTACCGGGACAGATAAACTATGGCTACACCTTC. Translated: CASSLPGQINYGYTF.

This chain joins TRBV2 and TRBJ1-5, with D perhaps matching TRBD1 (6 bases). Germline values: CDR1 SNHLY, CDR2 FYNNEI. V lost 6 bases to trimming and J lost 6 bases, with 18 bases between them. The CDR3 runs 15 residues. The CDR3 sequence: CASSVDSGGGQPQHF. In DNA, the CDR3 is TGTGCCAGCAGCGTGGACAGTGGGGGTGGTCAGCCCCAGCATTTT. The whole variable domain, remainder taken from reference TRBV2 and TRBJ1-5, is EPEVTQTPSHQVTQMGQEVILRCVPISNHLYFYWYRQILGQKVEFLVSFYNNEISEKSEIFDDQFSVERPDGSNFTLKIRSTKLEDSAMYFCASSVDSGGGQPQHFGDGTRLSIL.

The chain uses TRBV5-1 and TRBJ2-5, with TRBD2 matching 8 bases. The V and J ends lost 4 bases and 4 bases, in that order; junction bases with no gene match: 9. The CDR3 covers 15 residues. The V gene's germline CDR1 is SGHRS and CDR2 YFSETQ. CDR3 DNA: TGCGCCAGCAGCAACTCCTTGGCGGGGGGAGAGACCCAGTACTTC. Encoded protein: CASSNSLAGGETQYF.